The 30 T cell receptor beta chains reported below all come from one sample, sequenced in a study of cytomegalovirus exposure and HLA in healthy donors. It was with 60 Vbeta and 13 Jbeta primers that the PCR ran. Measured with immunoSEQ multiplex PCR; TCRdb has only the in-frame clones, and not every one. This sample carries about 43,000 clones, around 60% of them seen once, and the ten largest clones take 8% to 9.5%. The sample consisted of PBMCs. Source of these receptors: a human donor in good health.

This clone was picked up a small number of times. This rearrangement joins TRBV5-1 to TRBJ1-6, with 9 bases lining up with TRBD1. The CDR3 covers 13 residues. With V trimmed by 4 bases and J by 14 bases, 7 bases remained unmatched. Germline CDR1 and CDR2: SGHRS and YFSETQ. The CDR3 bases are TGCGCCAGCAGCCCCATTGACAGGGGGGCCCTCCACTTT. It translates to CASSPIDRGALHF.

On this clone: A junction boundary mismatches the germline segment, possibly from a read error. CDR3 amino acids: CTSSQQGLADYGYTF. DNA of the CDR3: TGCACCAGCAGCCAACAGGGTTTAGCTGACTATGGCTACACCTTC. The chain couples TRBV4-3 to TRBJ1-2, with a possible D match to TRBD1 (6 bases). The CDR3 length is 15 residues. Germline V gene lookup returns CDR1 LGHNA and CDR2 YSLEER.

The chain employs TRBV6-1 and TRBJ2-7; D is possibly TRBD1 (5 bases). The CDR3 sequence is 18 residues long. The germline V gene encodes CDR1 MNHNS and CDR2 SASEGT. V dropped 2 bases and J dropped 5 bases, with 25 bases sitting between them. CDR3 in DNA: TGTGCCAGCAGTGAACGGCAGGGCGGAATCCTGTCGCGAGACGAGCAGTACTTC. Translating it yields CASSERQGGILSRDEQYF.

The chain has TRBV6-1 and TRBJ2-5, with 10 bases identical to TRBD2. CDR3 length: 17 amino acids. V dropped 3 bases and J dropped 7; count of bases not matched to a gene: 14. CDR1 is MNHNS and CDR2 is SASEGT in the germline V gene. Here the CDR3 DNA reads TGTGCCAGCAGTGACGGGATAGCGGGGGGCCACAAGGCGACCCAGTACTTC. It translates to CASSDGIAGGHKATQYF.

The chain links TRBV11-2 to TRBJ1-1; D unclear. Trimming removed 5 bases from V and 1 base from J, with 8 bases in between. CDR3 length equals 13 residues. Germline CDR1 reads SGHAT; CDR2 reads FQNNGV. In nucleotides, the CDR3 is TGTGCCAGCAGCCCGCCCGGGAACACTGAAGCTTTCTTT. This sequence encodes CASSPPGNTEAFF.

The chain recombines TRBV30 with TRBJ1-2, with D hard to call. This CDR3 is built from 15 residues. V was shortened by 2 bases and J by 8 bases, with 21 bases between the two germline ends. Per germline, CDR1 GTSNPN and CDR2 SVGIG (reference sequence). CDR3 loop: CAWSLWPRGDGGYTF. The CDR3 DNA reads as TGTGCCTGGAGTCTCTGGCCCCGGGGTGATGGAGGCTACACCTTC. Full variable domain (missing parts from reference TRBV30 and TRBJ1-2): SQTIHQWPATLVQPVGSPLSLECTVEGTSNPNLYWYRQAAGRGLQLLFYSVGIGQISSEVPQNLSASRPQDRQFILSSKKLLLSDSGFYLCAWSLWPRGDGGYTFGSGTRLTVV.

This chain connects TRBV30 to TRBJ2-3; 7 bases are shared with TRBD1. J was trimmed by 4 bases and V by 8 bases; bases with no gene match: 12. Per germline, CDR1 GTSNPN and CDR2 SVGIG (reference sequence). The CDR3 runs 14 residues. The CDR3 DNA reads as TGTGCCGGACGTCAGGGGGAGTGGTCAGATACGCAGTATTTT. It is translated as CAGRQGEWSDTQYF.

CDR3 sequence: CASSWKDRGAHEQFF. The CDR3 nucleotides read TGCGCCAGCAGCTGGAAGGACAGGGGGGCTCATGAGCAGTTCTTC. The chain has TRBV5-1 and TRBJ2-1; 10 bases are a match to TRBD1. Germline CDR1 reads SGHRS; CDR2 reads YFSETQ. This CDR3 has 15 residues. Trimming at V came to 3 bases and at J to 8 bases, leaving 8 bases not matched to a gene.

This clone was counted only a few times. V gene TRBV7-2 combines with J gene TRBJ1-5; TRBD1 is a possible D gene (6 bases). The CDR3 length is 15 residues. V gave up 5 bases and J gave up 2 bases, with 13 bases separating them. Germline values: CDR1 SGHTA, CDR2 FQGNSA. CDR3 nucleotides: TGTGCCAGCAGCAAAGGGGGTGCTGGCAATCAGCCCCAGCATTTT. Translated: CASSKGGAGNQPQHF.

Here the CDR3 DNA reads TGTGCCAGCAGCATGGGACTAGCGGGTCCGTTGGATACGCAGTATTTT. Translated, it gives CASSMGLAGPLDTQYF. This sequence joins TRBV7-2 and TRBJ2-3, with 12 bases lining up with TRBD2. V lost 5 bases and J lost 6; bases outside the gene matches: 9. The germline V gene has CDR1 SGHTA and CDR2 FQGNSA. CDR3 length: 16 residues.

This clone was counted only a few times. The rearrangement links TRBV5-1 to TRBJ1-2; 8 bases map to TRBD1. The germline gives CDR1 SGHRS, CDR2 YFSETQ. J gave up 7 bases and V 0 bases, and 2 bases lay outside the gene matches. This CDR3 has 13 amino acids. The CDR3 reads CASSLGQGFGYTF. CDR3 DNA sequence: TGCGCCAGCAGCTTGGGACAGGGGTTTGGCTACACCTTC.

The rearrangement joins TRBV5-1 to TRBJ1-1; tentative D call: TRBD1 (6 bases). Trimming removed 4 bases at V and 2 bases at J, with 12 bases between. Germline V lookup: CDR1 SGHRS, CDR2 YFSETQ. There are 14 residues in the CDR3. DNA for the CDR3: TGCGCCAGCAGCGGAACAGGGTTCAACACTGAAGCTTTCTTT. Amino acid sequence: CASSGTGFNTEAFF.

In DNA, the CDR3 is TGTGCCAGTAGTCTAACAGCTAACCCGAACACTGAAGCTTTCTTT. Amino acids: CASSLTANPNTEAFF. The chain employs TRBV19 and TRBJ1-1, with D hard to call. With 5 bases removed from V and 1 base from J, the gap between germline ends came to 14 bases. This CDR3 has 15 amino acids. Looked up from germline, CDR1 is LNHDA and CDR2 is SQIVND (reference sequence).

This clone was recorded a few times. The rearrangement uses TRBV7-9 and TRBJ2-7, with a possible D match to TRBD1 (5 bases). CDR1 SEHNR and CDR2 FQNEAQ come from the germline V gene (reference sequence). The CDR3 runs to 14 residues. With 7 bases removed from V and 4 bases from J, the gap between germline ends came to 17 bases. CDR3 sequence reads: CASTQQDAPYEQYF. The CDR3 DNA is TGTGCCAGCACCCAACAGGACGCTCCATACGAGCAGTACTTC. Filled out from reference TRBV7-9 and TRBJ2-7, the complete variable domain reads DTGVSQNPRHKITKRGQNVTFRCDPISEHNRLYWYRQTLGQGPEFLTYFQNEAQLEKSRLLSDRFSAERPKGSFSTLEIQRTEQGDSAMYLCASTQQDAPYEQYFGPGTRLTVT.

This chain uses TRBV10-3 with TRBJ1-2; D remains unclear. The CDR3 runs to 13 residues. V lost 9 bases to trimming and J lost 4 bases, with 15 bases between them. CDR1 ENHRY and CDR2 SYGVKD come from the germline V gene. The chain's CDR3 is CAISSGEVYGYTF. CDR3 in DNA: TGTGCCATATCCTCGGGAGAGGTCTATGGCTACACCTTC.

The genes are TRBV6-5 and TRBJ1-1; maybe TRBD1 (6 bases). This CDR3 contains 15 residues. Germline V gene sequence: CDR1 MNHEY, CDR2 SVGAGI. The V end was cut by 6 bases, the J end by 6 bases, with 20 bases between. CDR3 nucleotide sequence: TGTGCCAGCAGCCCCCGACAGGCGCCTTGGGCTGAAGCTTTCTTT. The encoded protein is CASSPRQAPWAEAFF.

The chain recombines TRBV7-2 with TRBJ2-7; 9 bases line up with TRBD2. The CDR3 consists of 14 residues. Germline V gene sequence: CDR1 SGHTA, CDR2 FQGNSA. Losses at the gene ends were 5 bases for V and 7 bases for J; bases not matched to a gene: 9. CDR3 nucleotide sequence: TGTGCCAGCAGCCAGACCGCGGGGGGGCGGGAGCAGTACTTC. Translating gives CASSQTAGGREQYF.

CDR3: CASRGTGRGGPYEQYF. The CDR3 bases are TGTGCCAGCAGGGGGACCGGGAGAGGCGGTCCTTACGAGCAGTACTTC. The chain couples TRBV28 to TRBJ2-7, with D tentatively TRBD2 (6 bases). V lost 6 bases, J lost 4 bases, and 22 bases lay in between. Looked up from germline, CDR1 is MDHEN and CDR2 is SYDVKM. The CDR3 loop spans 16 amino acids.

The genes are TRBV12-5 and TRBJ1-1; D not certain. Trimming took 6 bases from V and 2 from J, leaving 7 bases between them. CDR1 LGHNT and CDR2 FRNRAP come from the germline V gene. The CDR3 spans 12 residues. CDR3 bases: TGTGCTAGTGGGAGGCAAAACACTGAAGCTTTCTTT. Amino acids: CASGRQNTEAFF.

The CDR3 nucleotides read TGTGCCAGCAGCCAAGCGTCGTCAGGGGGAGGCTATGGCTACACCTTC. Its protein is CASSQASSGGGYGYTF. The chain employs TRBV4-2 and TRBJ1-2, with 7 bases fitting TRBD1. Germline CDR1 LGHNA, CDR2 YNFKEQ. The V segment lost 1 base and the J segment 4 bases; nucleotides outside the gene matches: 9. The CDR3 is made up of 16 amino acids.

The V and J genes are TRBV4-1 and TRBJ2-6, with D perhaps TRBD2 (5 bases). The ends were cut back, 4 bases at V and 2 bases at J, with 15 bases in the middle. The length of the CDR3 is 17 residues. Germline V gene lookup returns CDR1 MGHRA and CDR2 YSYEKL. The CDR3 protein is CASSLIPPGAGANVLTF. CDR3 DNA: TGCGCCAGCAGCCTAATACCCCCCGGGGCTGGGGCCAACGTCCTGACTTTC.

J is TRBJ2-7 and V is TRBV30; 7 positions match TRBD1. Germline V gene sequence: CDR1 GTSNPN, CDR2 SVGIG (reference sequence). The CDR3 is made up of 12 amino acids. The ends lost 2 bases at V and 4 bases at J; junction bases unmatched: 2. The CDR3 reads CAWSKGAYEQYF. In DNA form, the CDR3 reads TGTGCCTGGAGTAAGGGGGCGTACGAGCAGTACTTC.

The CDR3 sequence: CASSAAGGNQPQHF. The CDR3 DNA reads as TGTGCCAGCAGTGCAGCAGGGGGCAATCAGCCCCAGCATTTT. This chain joins TRBV2 and TRBJ1-5; tentatively, D is TRBD1 (6 bases). This CDR3 has 14 residues. Trimming took 4 bases from V and 2 from J, leaving 9 bases between them. In germline, CDR1 is SNHLY, CDR2 FYNNEI. The full variable domain, completed using reference TRBV2 and TRBJ1-5, is EPEVTQTPSHQVTQMGQEVILRCVPISNHLYFYWYRQILGQKVEFLVSFYNNEISEKSEIFDDQFSVERPDGSNFTLKIRSTKLEDSAMYFCASSAAGGNQPQHFGDGTRLSIL.

The rearrangement links TRBV5-4 to TRBJ1-6; 9 positions agree with TRBD1. The CDR3 is 16 amino acids. CDR1 SGHNT and CDR2 YYREEE come from the germline V gene (reference sequence). V shed 4 bases and J 4 bases; nucleotides not matched to a gene: 6. This chain's CDR3 is CASSIRTGAYNSPLHF. The DNA of the CDR3 is TGTGCCAGCAGCATTAGGACAGGGGCATATAATTCACCCCTCCACTTT.

This clone ranks as medium-sized (0.01 to 0.1%). The chain uses TRBV2 and TRBJ2-4, with D perhaps TRBD2 (5 bases). The CDR3 consists of 12 residues. V was cut by 5 bases and J by 8 bases, with 10 bases left in between. Per the germline V gene, CDR1 is SNHLY and CDR2 is FYNNEI. DNA for the CDR3: TGTGCCAGCAGTTTCGTGGAGGACATTCAGTACTTC. Protein product: CASSFVEDIQYF.

This chain joins TRBV5-4 and TRBJ1-2, with 9 bases lining up with TRBD1. V lost 3 bases and J lost 4; bases outside the gene matches: 7. The CDR3 sequence is 15 residues long. Germline values: CDR1 SGHNT, CDR2 YYREEE (reference sequence). CDR3 nucleotide sequence: TGTGCCAGCAGCTCGGGACAGGGAGGGATCTATGGCTACACCTTC. Its protein is CASSSGQGGIYGYTF.

J is TRBJ2-1 and V is TRBV28, with TRBD1 matching over 7 bases. Germline V gives CDR1 MDHEN, CDR2 SYDVKM. V shed 4 bases, J shed 8 bases, and the junction held 11 bases outside the gene matches. This CDR3 comprises 15 residues. CDR3 bases: TGTGCCAGCAGTTCCCGCCTTGACAGGGCCGATGAGCAGTTCTTC. As protein: CASSSRLDRADEQFF.

The rearrangement joins TRBV27 to TRBJ2-7; D remains ambiguous. Germline values: CDR1 MNHEY, CDR2 SMNVEV (reference sequence). CDR3 size: 14 residues. With 0 bases removed from V and 2 bases from J, the gap between germline ends came to 8 bases. The chain's CDR3 is CASSLSRSTYEQYF. CDR3 sequence (DNA): TGTGCCAGCAGTTTATCACGGAGCACCTACGAGCAGTACTTC.

This clone was recorded once. V is TRBV4-2 and J is TRBJ2-5; 7 bases map to TRBD1. V shed 3 bases, J shed 7 bases, and the junction held 11 bases outside the gene matches. Germline values: CDR1 LGHNA, CDR2 YNFKEQ. This CDR3 is 15 amino acids long. The chain's CDR3 is CASSQRGPTGWTQYF. CDR3 in DNA: TGTGCCAGCAGCCAGAGGGGGCCAACAGGGTGGACCCAGTACTTC.

This clone was recorded only once. This rearrangement joins TRBV28 to TRBJ1-2; D is unresolved. V lost 2 bases, J lost 4 bases, and 11 bases lay in between. The CDR3 sequence is 14 residues long. The V gene's germline CDR1 is MDHEN and CDR2 SYDVKM. In nucleotides, the CDR3 is TGTGCCAGCAGTTTAGCGCGACTGCGCTATGGCTACACCTTC. Translation: CASSLARLRYGYTF.